The next 24 T cell receptor beta chains were all read from a single sample in a study of blood T cell repertoires in COVID-19. The method was immunoSEQ multiplex PCR; TCRdb's version includes in-frame clones alone and lacks a portion of them. The sample shows nearly 110,000 clones, 85% to 95% of them seen only once. The sample taken for sequencing was peripheral blood. The receptors were gathered from a woman in her 30s with acute or convalescent COVID-19.

The chain recombines TRBV18 with TRBJ2-1; D gene unclear. The V end lost 3 bases, the J end lost 6 bases, and 12 bases lay between the germline ends. The CDR3 loop spans 14 amino acids. The germline gives CDR1 KGHSH, CDR2 LQKENI. The CDR3 is CASSPVAERNEQFF. CDR3 sequence (DNA): TGTGCCAGCTCACCCGTGGCCGAACGCAATGAGCAGTTCTTC.

The chain has TRBV25-1 and TRBJ1-1; perhaps TRBD1 as D (5 bases). The germline V gene has CDR1 MGHDK and CDR2 SYGVNS. The CDR3 runs to 15 residues. Trimming removed 4 bases at V and 2 bases at J, with 14 bases between. CDR3 loop: CASSASPGGNTEAFF. The CDR3 nucleotides read TGTGCCAGCAGTGCCTCCCCGGGGGGAAACACTGAAGCTTTCTTT.

The chain combines TRBV19 with TRBJ2-5, with D perhaps TRBD1 (5 bases). Trimming shortened V by 1 base and J by 4 bases, and 25 bases separated the two germline ends. Per the germline V gene, CDR1 is LNHDA and CDR2 is SQIVND (reference sequence). This CDR3 is built from 19 residues. CDR3 DNA: TGTGCCAGTAGTATAGCCTCCAACCCGGACCCCCGAAGGGGAGAGACCCAGTACTTC. Encoded protein: CASSIASNPDPRRGETQYF.

This clone was recorded only once. This chain uses TRBV28 with TRBJ2-7, with 9 positions matching TRBD2. This CDR3 has 16 amino acids. Germline assignment: CDR1 MDHEN and CDR2 SYDVKM. V was clipped by 6 bases and J by 3 bases; unmatched bases: 12. CDR3 in amino acids: CASRVPLGSGSYEQYF. The CDR3, as DNA: TGTGCCAGCAGAGTTCCCCTGGGTAGCGGGAGCTACGAGCAGTACTTC.

This clone was observed once. This chain joins TRBV27 and TRBJ1-2; 8 bases map to TRBD1. Losses at the gene ends were 6 bases for V and 5 bases for J; bases not matched to a gene: 14. Germline CDR1 and CDR2: MNHEY and SMNVEV (reference sequence). This CDR3 has 16 amino acids. CDR3 nucleotides: TGTGCCAGCAGATCTTTGGACCGGGACAGGTGGTATGGCTACACCTTC. This translates into CASRSLDRDRWYGYTF.

This chain links TRBV5-1 with TRBJ1-2; D may be TRBD1 (6 bases). This CDR3 spans 15 amino acids. Per the germline V gene, CDR1 is SGHRS and CDR2 is YFSETQ. The ends were cut back, 0 bases at V and 7 bases at J, with 16 bases in the middle. CDR3 bases: TGCGCCAGCAGCTTGGAACCATCGGACAGTGGTGGCTACACCTTC. Protein: CASSLEPSDSGGYTF. Using reference TRBV5-1 and TRBJ1-2 for the parts outside the CDR3, the full variable domain is KAGVTQTPRYLIKTRGQQVTLSCSPISGHRSVSWYQQTPGQGLQFLFEYFSETQRNKGNFPGRFSGRQFSNSRSEMNVSTLELGDSALYLCASSLEPSDSGGYTFGSGTRLTVV.

This chain connects TRBV18 to TRBJ2-7, with 7 bases identical to TRBD1. The J segment lost 2 bases and the V segment lost 5 bases, leaving 9 bases of the junction unmatched. In germline, CDR1 is KGHSH, CDR2 LQKENI. This CDR3 is built from 15 residues. CDR3 in amino acids: CASSGEIDRAYEQYF. As DNA, the CDR3 is TGTGCCAGCTCAGGGGAGATAGACAGGGCCTACGAGCAGTACTTC. The whole variable domain, remainder taken from reference TRBV18 and TRBJ2-7, is NAGVMQNPRHLVRRRGQEARLRCSPMKGHSHVYWYRQLPEEGLKFMVYLQKENIIDESGMPKERFSAEFPKEGPSILRIQQVVRGDSAAYFCASSGEIDRAYEQYFGPGTRLTVT.

This sequence joins TRBV28 and TRBJ1-1; 8 bases line up with TRBD1. Germline CDR1 MDHEN, CDR2 SYDVKM. The ends lost 7 bases at V and 6 bases at J; junction bases unmatched: 7. This CDR3 is 13 amino acids long. CDR3: CASTTPGGSEAFF. For the CDR3, the DNA is TGTGCCAGCACCACTCCAGGGGGCTCTGAAGCTTTCTTT.

The chain joins TRBV10-3 to TRBJ2-5; D gene ambiguous. Trimming took off 7 bases at V and 4 bases at J, with 19 bases between the two ends. The germline CDR1 and CDR2 sequences are ENHRY and SYGVKD. The CDR3 has 15 amino acids. As DNA, the CDR3 is TGTGCCATCACCGTGGTCGATGGGCAGACAGAGACCCAGTACTTC. It is translated as CAITVVDGQTETQYF.

In its sample, this clone was seen a few times. The chain has TRBV28 and TRBJ2-1; D perhaps matches TRBD2 (7 bases). The CDR3 covers 14 residues. Germline loops: CDR1 MDHEN, CDR2 SYDVKM. V lost 7 bases to trimming and J lost 4 bases, with 14 bases between them. CDR3 protein: CASTPGGRYNEQFF. The CDR3 DNA reads TGTGCCAGCACCCCGGGGGGCCGATACAATGAGCAGTTCTTC.

This chain joins TRBV24-1 and TRBJ1-1; D not certain. Per germline, CDR1 KGHDR and CDR2 SFDVKD. The CDR3 sequence is 14 residues long. V was pared by 2 bases and J by 4 bases, with 10 bases between. The CDR3 reads CATSDSGIVTEAFF. CDR3 sequence (DNA): TGTGCCACCAGTGATTCCGGTATTGTCACTGAAGCTTTCTTT.

The chain joins TRBV6-2 or TRBV6-3 to TRBJ1-2; possible D gene TRBD1, 5 bases. CDR1 and CDR2 (germline): MNHEY, SVGEGT. V was trimmed by 5 bases and J by 4 bases, leaving 17 bases between them. The CDR3 has 15 amino acids. Here the CDR3 DNA reads TGTGCCAGCAGTCCCCCGGGACTGACTGCCTATGGCTACACCTTC. It is translated as CASSPPGLTAYGYTF.

The chain recombines TRBV25-1 with TRBJ1-6; TRBD1 might be the D (6 bases). This CDR3 region has 13 residues. CDR1 and CDR2 (germline): MGHDK, SYGVNS. V shed 1 base and J shed 9 bases, with 7 bases lying between them. Here the CDR3 DNA reads TGTGCCAGCAGTGAATGGGACACTTCACCCCTCCACTTT. This gives the protein CASSEWDTSPLHF.

The chain combines TRBV7-9 with TRBJ2-7; TRBD1 might be the D (5 bases). CDR1 is SEHNR and CDR2 is FQNEAQ in the germline V gene (reference sequence). V was clipped by 7 bases and J by 0 bases, with 16 bases between them. The CDR3 has 15 residues. Here the CDR3 reads CASTDGQGSSYEQYF. The CDR3 coding sequence is TGTGCCAGCACCGATGGCCAGGGCAGCTCCTACGAGCAGTACTTC. The full variable domain, its missing parts supplied by reference TRBV7-9 and TRBJ2-7, is DTGVSQNPRHKITKRGQNVTFRCDPISEHNRLYWYRQTLGQGPEFLTYFQNEAQLEKSRLLSDRFSAERPKGSFSTLEIQRTEQGDSAMYLCASTDGQGSSYEQYFGPGTRLTVT.

V usage is TRBV19 and J usage is TRBJ1-4; 12 nucleotides match TRBD1. Trimming at V came to 3 bases and at J to 8 bases, leaving 19 bases not matched to a gene. Germline CDR1 LNHDA, CDR2 SQIVND (reference sequence). The CDR3 is 20 amino acids. CDR3 DNA sequence: TGTGCCAGTAGTATCCTCAGCCCTACCGGGACAGGGGGCTTTGGAGAAAAACTGTTTTTT. Translation gives CASSILSPTGTGGFGEKLFF.

The chain has TRBV2 and TRBJ1-1; no firm D call. The CDR3 runs to 13 residues. Germline CDR1 reads SNHLY; CDR2 reads FYNNEI. Trimming shortened V by 4 bases and J by 5 bases, and 11 bases separated the two germline ends. CDR3 region: CASSVMRRTEAFF. The CDR3 region has the DNA TGTGCCAGCAGTGTGATGAGGAGGACTGAAGCTTTCTTT.

This chain joins TRBV18 and TRBJ2-2, with D possibly being TRBD2 (6 bases). Trimming cost V 3 bases and J 7 bases, with 24 bases left between them. There are 18 residues in the CDR3. Per the germline V gene, CDR1 is KGHSH and CDR2 is LQKENI. The CDR3 DNA follows: TGTGCCAGCTCACCCCTACGTCGGGGGACTCTGGCCCACGGGGAGCTGTTTTTT. This translates into CASSPLRRGTLAHGELFF.

The chain employs TRBV7-2 and TRBJ1-6, with D perhaps TRBD1 (5 bases). The CDR3 extends over 15 amino acids. Looked up from germline, CDR1 is SGHTA and CDR2 is FQGNSA. V lost 0 bases to trimming and J lost 7 bases, with 10 bases between them. CDR3 sequence: CASSLAGGANSPLHF. The CDR3 DNA reads as TGTGCCAGCAGCTTAGCGGGAGGGGCGAATTCACCCCTCCACTTT.

The chain's CDR3 is CASSPTGVQPQHF. The CDR3 nucleotides read TGCGCCAGCAGCCCAACAGGAGTTCAGCCCCAGCATTTT. The rearrangement uses TRBV5-1 and TRBJ1-5; maybe TRBD1 (5 bases). Per the germline V gene, CDR1 is SGHRS and CDR2 is YFSETQ. The CDR3 runs to 13 residues. V lost 4 bases, J lost 6 bases, and 11 bases lay in between.

The chain has TRBV24-1 and TRBJ2-1, with 9 bases aligning to TRBD2. This CDR3 has 14 amino acids. Germline CDR1 is KGHDR and CDR2 is SFDVKD. V shed 9 bases and J 2 bases; nucleotides not matched to a gene: 4. The CDR3 loop is CATDAGGPYNEQFF. CDR3 bases: TGTGCCACCGACGCGGGGGGGCCCTACAATGAGCAGTTCTTC.

V gene TRBV2 combines with J gene TRBJ1-5; a possible D gene is TRBD1 (6 bases). The ends were cut back, 4 bases at V and 7 bases at J, with 14 bases in the middle. The CDR3 runs to 14 residues. CDR1 and CDR2 from the germline V gene are SNHLY and FYNNEI. CDR3 residues: CASSALRGMQPQHF. As DNA, the CDR3 is TGTGCCAGCAGTGCACTCAGGGGAATGCAGCCCCAGCATTTT.

The chain uses TRBV2 and TRBJ2-7, with a tentative D call TRBD2 (5 bases). The CDR3 contains 15 residues. The germline V gene has CDR1 SNHLY and CDR2 FYNNEI. V was trimmed by 6 bases and J by 2 bases, leaving 17 bases between them. The CDR3 sequence is CASRLGSSYAYEQYF. CDR3 nucleotides: TGTGCCAGCAGACTAGGGTCATCCTACGCCTACGAGCAGTACTTC.

J is TRBJ2-1 and V is TRBV19; 8 nucleotides agree with TRBD2. The CDR3 runs 16 residues. Trimming took 3 bases from V and 1 from J; bases not matched to a gene: 5. Per the germline V gene, CDR1 is LNHDA and CDR2 is SQIVND (reference sequence). For the CDR3, the DNA is TGTGCCAGTAGTATCGTAAGCGGGGGTTCCTACAATGAGCAGTTCTTC. This sequence encodes CASSIVSGGSYNEQFF.

This chain uses TRBV5-1 with TRBJ2-5, with D tentatively TRBD1 (6 bases). V lost 0 bases and J lost 5, with 14 bases in between. The CDR3 extends over 15 amino acids. Germline V gene lookup returns CDR1 SGHRS and CDR2 YFSETQ. The CDR3 loop reads CASSLAPGVGETQYF. The DNA of the CDR3 is TGCGCCAGCAGCTTGGCCCCAGGGGTCGGGGAGACCCAGTACTTC.